A single sample gave rise to the 6 T cell receptor beta chains below, sequenced in a study of T cell clonality in common variable immunodeficiency. This table comes from immunoSEQ multiplex PCR, and its TCRdb copy is limited to in-frame clones, with some not included. Recorded here are about 52,000 clones, none singletons. The sequenced sample was peripheral blood mononuclear cells. These receptors originate from a person aged 18 to 69 in good health.

This clone was seen at least ten times. The read falls 3 residues short of the CDR3 end, and the missing part is taken from the germline J gene. The chain carries TRBV7-3 and TRBJ2-2, with 8 positions matching TRBD2. V lost 3 bases, J lost 3 bases, and 6 bases stayed unmatched. The CDR3 loop spans 16 amino acids. CDR1 is SGHTA and CDR2 is FQGTGA in the germline V gene. This chain's CDR3 is CASSLVAGGDTGELFF. CDR3 DNA, as far as it was read: TGTGCCAGCAGCTTGGTTGCGGGAGGAGACACCGGGGAG.

This clone was observed a handful of times. The sequenced fragment ends 3 residues before the CDR3 boundary, so the rest is inferred from the germline J gene. V is TRBV6-1 and J is TRBJ2-3, with 8 bases lining up with TRBD2. CDR3 length: 14 residues. Germline CDR1 is MNHNS and CDR2 is SASEGT. The CDR3 spells CASSGRGGNQPQYF. The part of the CDR3 DNA that was read is TGTGCCAGCAGTGGCCGGGGGGGCAATCAGCCG.

This clone was seen repeatedly, ten times or more. The CDR3 end is not reached by the read, which stops 3 residues before it; the germline J gene fills it in. The rearrangement joins TRBV7-9 to TRBJ2-3; 8 bases fit TRBD1. Germline CDR1 reads SEHNR; CDR2 reads FQNEAQ (reference sequence). This CDR3 comprises 15 residues. V dropped 1 base and J dropped 4; count of bases not matched to a gene: 4. The part of the CDR3 DNA that was read is TGTGCCAGCAGCTTAGAAAGGACAGGGTCAGATACG. It is translated as CASSLERTGSDT. The entire CDR3 protein reads CASSLERTGSDTQYF.

This clone appeared many times. The observed sequence ends 3 residues before the CDR3 terminus, with the missing tail filled in from the germline J gene. V usage is TRBV7-3 and J usage is TRBJ2-5, with TRBD2 identical over 10 bases. V was clipped by 2 bases and J by 5 bases; unmatched bases: 5. Germline values: CDR1 SGHTA, CDR2 FQGTGA. CDR3 length: 15 amino acids. The CDR3 loop is CASSLSSGRGETQYF. The covered CDR3 bases are TGTGCCAGCAGCTTATCTAGCGGGAGAGGGGAGACC.

This clone was recorded many times. The read falls 3 residues short of the CDR3 end, and the missing part is taken from the germline J gene. The chain couples TRBV7-9 to TRBJ2-1, with TRBD1 matching 8 bases. The germline gives CDR1 SEHNR, CDR2 FQNEAQ (reference sequence). The CDR3 runs 14 residues. V shed 3 bases and J 9 bases; nucleotides not matched to a gene: 7. The CDR3 DNA, read in part, is TGTGCCAGCAGCTTCGACAGGGGTTCGGGTGAG. This codes for CASSFDRGSGE. The entire CDR3 protein is CASSFDRGSGEQFF.

This clone appeared many times. With the read ending 3 residues before the CDR3 end, the germline J gene is used to fill in that end. The gene calls are TRBV5-1 and TRBJ2-1; 11 nucleotides line up with TRBD2. Germline loops: CDR1 SGHRS, CDR2 YFSETQ. CDR3 length equals 18 residues. V was pared by 1 base and J by 4 bases, with 10 bases of the junction left unmatched. CDR3 protein: CASSLNPGLAGAYNEQFF. The covered CDR3 bases are TGCGCCAGCAGCTTGAATCCAGGACTAGCGGGTGCATACAATGAG.